Below, 7 T cell receptor beta chains from the same sample are listed, as sequenced in a study of blood T cell repertoires in COVID-19. Sequencing was performed with immunoSEQ multiplex PCR; in TCRdb, only in-frame clones are kept and a portion is missing. This sample has 110,000 or so clones; more than 60% occur once, and the top ten carry approximately 5.6%. Sequencing was performed on peripheral blood. Receptors were obtained from a man in his 70s with acute or convalescent COVID-19.

The gene calls are TRBV5-5 and TRBJ2-2, with 8 bases lining up with TRBD1. The trim removed 7 bases at V and 4 bases at J, leaving 6 bases unmatched. CDR1 and CDR2 from the germline V gene are SGHKS and YYEKEE (reference sequence). The CDR3 is 14 residues long. CDR3 nucleotide sequence: TGTGCCAGCTTCAGGGGGCGAGGCACCGGGGAGCTGTTTTTT. This translates into CASFRGRGTGELFF.

This chain uses TRBV7-9 with TRBJ2-1, with 16 bases fitting TRBD2. CDR1 is SEHNR, CDR2 FQNEAQ, per germline (reference sequence). J was trimmed by 9 bases and V by 5 bases; bases with no gene match: 7. This CDR3 comprises 16 residues. The CDR3 loop reads CASSQEGLAGGGEQFF. In nucleotides, the CDR3 is TGTGCCAGCAGCCAAGAGGGACTAGCGGGAGGGGGTGAGCAGTTCTTC.

The chain combines TRBV9 with TRBJ2-5; tentatively, D is TRBD1 (6 bases). The CDR3 spans 15 residues. The germline CDR1 and CDR2 sequences are SGDLS and YYNGEE. V was shortened by 0 bases and J by 1 base, with 10 bases between the two germline ends. The CDR3 loop reads CASSVAAGVQETQYF. In nucleotides, the CDR3 is TGTGCCAGCAGCGTAGCGGCAGGGGTCCAAGAGACCCAGTACTTC.

The CDR3 reads CSVEGRRDEQYF. In DNA, the CDR3 is TGCAGCGTTGAGGGCCGTAGAGACGAGCAGTACTTC. The J gene is TRBJ2-7, the V gene TRBV29-1; D unresolved. V lost 3 bases and J 5 bases, leaving 11 bases between the germline ends. Germline CDR1 is SQVTM and CDR2 is ANQGSEA. This CDR3 is 12 amino acids long.

To note about this clone: One junction end disagrees with the germline gene, perhaps due to a read error. CDR3 bases: TGTGCCTGGTGTGTACTGGGCGGGGGGAGTACCGGGGAGCTGTTTTTT. Its translation is CAWCVLGGGSTGELFF. The V call is TRBV30, the J call TRBJ2-2; 8 bases are a match to TRBD2. The CDR3 totals 16 residues. Germline CDR1 GTSNPN, CDR2 SVGIG (reference sequence).

The J gene is TRBJ1-5, the V gene TRBV2; a possible D gene is TRBD1 (5 bases). V was trimmed by 6 bases and J by 4 bases, leaving 13 bases between them. Germline loops: CDR1 SNHLY, CDR2 FYNNEI. This CDR3 spans 14 amino acids. The CDR3 is CASSSGFRNQPQHF. For the CDR3, the DNA is TGTGCCAGCAGCTCAGGGTTTCGGAATCAGCCCCAGCATTTT.

This clone occurred many times. This specimen includes other DNA sequences encoding the same CDR3. The chain uses TRBV14 and TRBJ1-5, with D perhaps matching TRBD1 (6 bases). V lost 3 bases and J 7 bases, leaving 10 bases between the germline ends. The V gene's germline CDR1 is SGHDN and CDR2 FVKESK. This CDR3 contains 13 residues. The CDR3 sequence is CASSQGAGQPQHF. The CDR3 DNA reads as TGTGCCAGCAGCCAGGGGGCTGGACAGCCCCAGCATTTT.